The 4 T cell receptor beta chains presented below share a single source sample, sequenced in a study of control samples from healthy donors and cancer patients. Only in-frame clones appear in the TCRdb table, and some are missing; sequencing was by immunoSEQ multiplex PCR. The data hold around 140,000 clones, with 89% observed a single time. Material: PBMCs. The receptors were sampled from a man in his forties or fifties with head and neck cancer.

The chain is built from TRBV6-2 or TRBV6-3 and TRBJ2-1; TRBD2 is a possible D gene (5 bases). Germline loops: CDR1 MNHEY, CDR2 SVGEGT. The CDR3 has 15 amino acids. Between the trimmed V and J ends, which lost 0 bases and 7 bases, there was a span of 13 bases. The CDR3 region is CASSYSGPPGNEQFF. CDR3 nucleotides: TGTGCCAGCAGTTACTCTGGGCCTCCGGGGAATGAGCAGTTCTTC.

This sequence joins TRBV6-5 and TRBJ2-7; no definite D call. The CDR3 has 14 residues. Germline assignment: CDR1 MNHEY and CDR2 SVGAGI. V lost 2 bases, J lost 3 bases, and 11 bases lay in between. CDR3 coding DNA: TGTGCCAGCAGTTACGGGCAGGCTCGCTACGAGCAGTACTTC. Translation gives CASSYGQARYEQYF.

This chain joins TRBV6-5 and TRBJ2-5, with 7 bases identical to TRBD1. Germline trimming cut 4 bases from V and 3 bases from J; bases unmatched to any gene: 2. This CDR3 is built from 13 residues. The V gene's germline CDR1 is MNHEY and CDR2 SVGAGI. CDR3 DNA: TGTGCCAGCAGTTTAGACAGGGAAGAGACCCAGTACTTC. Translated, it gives CASSLDREETQYF.

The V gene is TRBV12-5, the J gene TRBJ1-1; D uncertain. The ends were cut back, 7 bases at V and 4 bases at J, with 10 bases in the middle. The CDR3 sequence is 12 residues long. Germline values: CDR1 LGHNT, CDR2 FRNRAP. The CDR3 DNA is TGTGCTAGTGCCCTGGGTGGCACTGAAGCTTTCTTT. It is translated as CASALGGTEAFF.